This T cell receptor beta chain was identified during a study of T cell repertoires in cytomegalovirus infection. The overall study: Public TCR beta signature analysis indicated the presence of both CMV infection and matching HLA type. Whole-study findings and limits: Frequencies of public TCR beta families were cumulated, and this identified carriers of CMV plus the relevant HLA.

Each CDR3 protein is one row after TCRdb ran MiXCR on the reads. Here the sample spans 75,000 to 100,000 distinct CDR3 sequences, about 31% being singletons. Germline loops: CDR1 LNHDA, CDR2 SQIVND (reference sequence). The germline V and J ends were trimmed by 8 bases and 5 bases, with 15 bases remaining between them. The CDR3 totals 13 residues. This clonotype appeared a few times. Its antigen is currently unknown. This chain connects TRBV19 to TRBJ1-1, with D perhaps TRBD1 (6 bases). The starting material was CD8+ T cells from cultured PBMCs, obtained from culture after CMV antigen stimulation. The clonotype originates from a human donor in good health (CMV status not recorded). Some clones in this sample may be carry-over from other donors' samples. CDR3 sequence reads: CASHDRSRTEAFF. DNA for the CDR3: TGTGCCAGTCATGACAGGTCGCGGACTGAAGCTTTCTTT.